The following is a T cell receptor (beta chain) sequence with its context. The data derive from a study of shared clonotypes between healthy human individuals. The CDR3 has 14 amino acids. Germline-derived CDR1 and CDR2 are SGHNT and YYREEE (reference sequence). After removal of 2 bases from V and 6 bases from J, the junction contained 7 bases not matched to a gene. Method: immunoSEQ multiplex PCR; TCRdb's copy keeps in-frame clones and lacks some. This table has 2.3 million or so clones, 93% appearing once. The clonotype was recovered from a man aged 18 to 30 in good health. Some clones in this sample may be carry-over from other donors' samples. Sequencing was performed on naive CD4+ T cells from PBMCs. Subset described: CD45RA+ positively selected. The chain employs TRBV5-4 and TRBJ2-7; TRBD1 matches 8 bases. The CDR3 DNA reads TGTGCCAGCAGCTTCAGGGGGCGTACCGGCGAGCAGTACTTC. Its protein product is CASSFRGRTGEQYF.